This entry concerns a single T cell receptor beta chain. Produced via immunoSEQ multiplex PCR; TCRdb's table is partial and in-frame only. The sample lists over 150,000 clones; 92% were seen once. This entry is derived from a study of T cell responses to AZD1222 COVID-19 vaccine. Source: peripheral blood, taken on day 0 of MenACWY control vaccination. This TCR was sampled from an adult in good health.

CDR3 sequence reads: CASRGQSFGYTF. The CDR3 DNA sequence: TGTGCCAGTAGGGGACAAAGCTTTGGCTACACCTTC. V usage is TRBV19 and J usage is TRBJ1-2; tentatively, D is TRBD1 (6 bases). Trimming shortened V by 6 bases and J by 7 bases, and 12 bases separated the two germline ends. This CDR3 contains 12 residues. Germline V gives CDR1 LNHDA, CDR2 SQIVND (reference sequence).